This entry concerns a single T cell receptor (beta chain). What it binds is not known. This record comes from a study of blood T cells in healthy people across ages. General study points: Unsorted PBMCs prevented conclusive naive versus antigen-experienced comparison.

It was with a sample-barcoded 5' primer and a J-beta primer mix that a second PCR of about 6 to 11 cycles was run. TCRdb re-called the 5' RACE reads with MiXCR, one entry per CDR3 protein. The repertoire holds about 680,000 distinct CDR3 sequences, roughly 50% seen once, with about a third in the top ten. The CDR3 covers 14 residues. Looked up from germline, CDR1 is KGHSH and CDR2 is LQKENI. The V gene end was trimmed by 3 bases and the J gene end by 5 bases; junction bases not matched to a gene: 7. Material for sequencing was blood. The chain couples TRBV18 to TRBJ2-7; 7 bases match TRBD2. This receptor was identified in a woman aged 55-69 years in good health. The CDR3 nucleotides are TGTGCCAGCTCACCTCAGGGAGGGCATAACGAGCAGTACTTC. Its protein product is CASSPQGGHNEQYF.